The 32 T cell receptor beta chains reported below all come from one sample, sequenced in a study of T cell responses to AZD1222 COVID-19 vaccine. Only in-frame clones appear in the TCRdb table, and some are missing; sequencing was by immunoSEQ multiplex PCR. The repertoire has about 89,000 clones, about 86% of them found once; the top ten carry about 6%. This specimen was peripheral blood, taken 28 days after the second AZD1222 dose. All receptors come from an adult who received the AZD1222 COVID-19 vaccine.

The chain recombines TRBV5-5 with TRBJ2-1; possible D gene TRBD2, 6 bases. This CDR3 contains 13 residues. The V and J ends lost 1 base and 9 bases respectively, with 11 bases between them. Germline V lookup: CDR1 SGHKS, CDR2 YYEKEE (reference sequence). The CDR3 loop reads CASSLTGGTEQFF. In DNA, the CDR3 is TGTGCCAGCAGCTTGACAGGAGGGACTGAGCAGTTCTTC.

This clone occurred once. The chain has TRBV19 and TRBJ2-3, with a tentative D call TRBD1 (6 bases). The germline CDR1 and CDR2 sequences are LNHDA and SQIVND (reference sequence). Deletions cut 0 bases from V and 4 bases from J, with 11 bases between. This CDR3 spans 15 amino acids. The CDR3 region is CASSIEKTGPDTQYF. The CDR3 nucleotides read TGTGCCAGTAGTATAGAGAAAACAGGGCCAGATACGCAGTATTTT.

This clone was observed a single time. This chain uses TRBV5-1 with TRBJ2-1; D is ambiguous. This CDR3 has 15 residues. CDR1 and CDR2 from the germline V gene are SGHRS and YFSETQ. V was trimmed by 1 base and J by 5 bases, leaving 13 bases between them. This CDR3 reads CASSLSPPGHNEQFF. The DNA for the CDR3 is TGCGCCAGCAGCTTGTCCCCGCCAGGCCACAATGAGCAGTTCTTC.

The chain recombines TRBV3-1 (or the pseudogene TRBV3-2) with TRBJ2-3; 10 bases map to TRBD2. Germline V gene sequence: CDR1 LGHDT, CDR2 YNNKEL (reference sequence). The V and J ends lost 4 bases and 5 bases, in that order; junction bases with no gene match: 6. This CDR3 spans 15 amino acids. The CDR3 region has the DNA TGTGCCAGCAGCCGAAGCGGGAGGGGGATAGATACGCAGTATTTT. Its translation: CASSRSGRGIDTQYF.

This chain joins TRBV29-1 and TRBJ1-2; TRBD1 is a possible D gene (5 bases). Germline CDR1 SQVTM, CDR2 ANQGSEA. The CDR3 runs to 14 residues. V was cut by 0 bases and J by 11 bases, with 19 bases left in between. In DNA, the CDR3 is TGCAGCGTTGAAGATACGGACGGGAGGGGCTCTTACACCTTC. Amino acid sequence: CSVEDTDGRGSYTF.

This chain joins TRBV5-1 and TRBJ2-2; D not resolved. The CDR3 is 10 amino acids. Germline assignment: CDR1 SGHRS and CDR2 YFSETQ. V was clipped by 5 bases and J by 8 bases, with 4 bases between them. CDR3 sequence reads: CASSAGELFF. CDR3 nucleotide sequence: TGCGCCAGCAGTGCTGGGGAGCTGTTTTTT.

The V call is TRBV6-2 or TRBV6-3, the J call TRBJ2-2; D is undetermined. Trimming pared 2 bases from V and 6 bases from J, leaving 1 base between. Per germline, CDR1 MNHEY and CDR2 SVGEGT. CDR3 length: 11 residues. Written as DNA, the CDR3 is TGTGCCAGCAGTTACGCCGGGGAGCTGTTTTTT. Protein sequence: CASSYAGELFF.

This clone has just a few counts. J is TRBJ2-2 and V is TRBV5-1; D is undetermined. Trimming cost V 0 bases and J 4 bases, with 4 bases left between them. Germline CDR1 and CDR2: SGHRS and YFSETQ. This CDR3 contains 13 residues. This CDR3 reads CASSLGATGELFF. For the CDR3, the DNA is TGCGCCAGCAGCTTGGGGGCCACCGGGGAGCTGTTTTTT.

This rearrangement joins TRBV19 to TRBJ2-1; possibly TRBD2 for D (6 bases). The CDR3 consists of 12 residues. V gave up 8 bases and J gave up 9 bases, with 14 bases separating them. CDR1 is LNHDA, CDR2 SQIVND, per germline (reference sequence). The CDR3 sequence: CASLGGTGEQFF. For the CDR3, the DNA is TGTGCCAGTTTGGGCGGGACGGGTGAGCAGTTCTTC.

The CDR3 region is CASSTGTGVIYGYTF. The DNA for the CDR3 is TGTGCCAGCAGCACCGGGACAGGGGTAATCTATGGCTACACCTTC. V is TRBV6-2 or TRBV6-3 and J is TRBJ1-2, with 10 bases matching TRBD1. Trimming took 6 bases from V and 4 from J; bases not matched to a gene: 8. The CDR3 contains 15 residues. In germline, CDR1 is MNHEY, CDR2 SVGEGT.

V gene TRBV12-3 or TRBV12-4 combines with J gene TRBJ1-2, with D hard to call. V lost 3 bases to trimming and J lost 2 bases, with 7 bases between them. There are 13 residues in the CDR3. As DNA, the CDR3 is TGTGCCAGCAGTTTGGGCCAGAACTATGGCTACACCTTC. It encodes CASSLGQNYGYTF.

This clone was detected a few times. The rearrangement uses TRBV3-1 (or the pseudogene TRBV3-2) and TRBJ2-7; D unclear. The V end lost 4 bases, the J end lost 7 bases, and 14 bases lay between the germline ends. The length of the CDR3 is 13 residues. The V gene's germline CDR1 is LGHDT and CDR2 YNNKEL (reference sequence). CDR3 sequence (DNA): TGTGCCAGCAGCCCCGACATGCTTAGGGAGCAGTACTTC. This encodes CASSPDMLREQYF.

The chain combines TRBV9 with TRBJ1-6; D unresolved. Per germline, CDR1 SGDLS and CDR2 YYNGEE. The CDR3 covers 15 residues. Deletions cut 0 bases from V and 6 bases from J, with 10 bases between. The CDR3 sequence is CASSVEGNFNSPLHF. As DNA, the CDR3 is TGTGCCAGCAGCGTAGAAGGGAATTTTAATTCACCCCTCCACTTT.

The CDR3 DNA reads TGTGCCAGCAGCTTAGGGGAAGCGGTGTACCAAGAGACCCAGTACTTC. Residues: CASSLGEAVYQETQYF. The rearrangement joins TRBV7-2 to TRBJ2-5, with D perhaps matching TRBD2 (5 bases). The CDR3 has 16 amino acids. Per the germline V gene, CDR1 is SGHTA and CDR2 is FQGNSA. Trimming pared 1 base from V and 0 bases from J, leaving 12 bases between. Full variable domain (rest looked up from reference TRBV7-2 and TRBJ2-5): GAGVSQSPSNKVTEKGKDVELRCDPISGHTALYWYRQSLGQGLEFLIYFQGNSAPDKSGLPSDRFSAERTGGSVSTLTIQRTQQEDSAVYLCASSLGEAVYQETQYFGPGTRLLVL.

The genes are TRBV5-4 and TRBJ1-1; D unresolved. The germline V gene encodes CDR1 SGHNT and CDR2 YYREEE (reference sequence). V lost 2 bases and J 3 bases, leaving 14 bases between the germline ends. The CDR3 is 15 residues long. The CDR3 loop is CASSFTAERYTEAFF. In nucleotides, the CDR3 is TGTGCCAGCAGCTTTACAGCCGAACGATACACTGAAGCTTTCTTT.

The chain has TRBV30 and TRBJ1-3; no firm D call. This CDR3 region has 14 residues. CDR1 is GTSNPN, CDR2 SVGIG, per germline (reference sequence). V dropped 2 bases and J dropped 0 bases, with 8 bases sitting between them. CDR3 in amino acids: CAWSSESSGNTIYF. As DNA, the CDR3 is TGTGCCTGGAGTTCAGAGAGCTCTGGAAACACCATATATTTT.

The CDR3 DNA reads as TGTGCCAGCAGTTACTCTCAGGCCTCCTATAATTCACCCCTCCACTTT. It codes for CASSYSQASYNSPLHF. V gene TRBV6-5 combines with J gene TRBJ1-6, with no clear D. Germline V gives CDR1 MNHEY, CDR2 SVGAGI. V lost 0 bases, J lost 0 bases, and 6 bases lay in between. This CDR3 comprises 16 residues.

V is TRBV7-3 and J is TRBJ2-7; 7 positions agree with TRBD2. V dropped 5 bases and J dropped 2; count of bases not matched to a gene: 9. The CDR3 loop spans 15 amino acids. Germline values: CDR1 SGHTA, CDR2 FQGTGA. DNA for the CDR3: TGTGCCAGCAGCCACCCTCCGGGACTACCCTACGAGCAGTACTTC. Translating it yields CASSHPPGLPYEQYF. The whole variable domain, filled in from reference TRBV7-3 and TRBJ2-7, reads GAGVSQTPSNKVTEKGKYVELRCDPISGHTALYWYRQSLGQGPEFLIYFQGTGAADDSGLPNDRFFAVRPEGSVSTLKIQRTERGDSAVYLCASSHPPGLPYEQYFGPGTRLTVT.

The genes are TRBV10-3 and TRBJ2-1, with D perhaps matching TRBD1 (6 bases). The CDR3 runs 15 residues. V was shortened by 5 bases and J by 5 bases, with 16 bases between the two germline ends. Germline V gene lookup returns CDR1 ENHRY and CDR2 SYGVKD. The CDR3 coding sequence is TGTGCCATCAGTCCCCGGGACACTCAGAACAATGAGCAGTTCTTC. Protein: CAISPRDTQNNEQFF.

This clone was picked up one time. The chain employs TRBV3-1 (or the pseudogene TRBV3-2) and TRBJ1-5; D unclear. Germline-derived CDR1 and CDR2 are LGHDT and YNNKEL (reference sequence). The CDR3 length is 14 residues. V shed 7 bases and J shed 0 bases, with 10 bases lying between them. CDR3: CASTMWDSNQPQHF. CDR3 nucleotides: TGTGCCAGCACCATGTGGGATAGCAATCAGCCCCAGCATTTT.

The CDR3 nucleotides are TGTGCCAGCAGCTTGGGCCCGGGCGGCGAGCAGTACTTC. Amino acid sequence: CASSLGPGGEQYF. The J gene is TRBJ2-7, the V gene TRBV5-6; no reliable D call. The V and J ends lost 0 bases and 6 bases respectively, with 10 bases between them. The CDR3 contains 13 residues. Germline V lookup: CDR1 SGHDT, CDR2 YYEEEE. The whole variable domain, filled in from reference TRBV5-6 and TRBJ2-7, reads DAGVTQSPTHLIKTRGQQVTLRCSPKSGHDTVSWYQQALGQGPQFIFQYYEEEERQRGNFPDRFSGHQFPNYSSELNVNALLLGDSALYLCASSLGPGGEQYFGPGTRLTVT.

As to this clone: Within the sample, other DNA sequences also encode this same CDR3. The rearrangement joins TRBV19 to TRBJ2-2; TRBD1 aligns across 8 bases. This CDR3 is built from 14 residues. V lost 7 bases and J lost 4; bases outside the gene matches: 5. Germline V CDR1 and CDR2: LNHDA, SQIVND (reference sequence). CDR3 coding DNA: TGTGCCAGTACAAAACAGGGGGGCACCGGGGAGCTGTTTTTT. Translating gives CASTKQGGTGELFF. The whole variable domain, filled in from reference TRBV19 and TRBJ2-2, reads DGGITQSPKYLFRKEGQNVTLSCEQNLNHDAMYWYRQDPGQGLRLIYYSQIVNDFQKGDIAEGYSVSREKKESFPLTVTSAQKNPTAFYLCASTKQGGTGELFFGEGSRLTVL.

V usage is TRBV5-4 and J usage is TRBJ2-1; 10 positions agree with TRBD2. The CDR3 totals 16 residues. After removal of 4 bases from V and 2 bases from J, the junction contained 6 bases not matched to a gene. CDR1 and CDR2 (germline): SGHNT, YYREEE (reference sequence). The chain's CDR3 is CASSPKAGGPYNEQFF. In DNA, the CDR3 is TGTGCCAGCAGCCCGAAAGCGGGAGGGCCCTACAATGAGCAGTTCTTC.

This clone was counted between two and nine times. The chain carries TRBV5-6 and TRBJ1-1, with D perhaps TRBD1 (5 bases). The CDR3 consists of 16 residues. V was pared by 0 bases and J by 1 base, with 13 bases between. The germline V gene has CDR1 SGHDT and CDR2 YYEEEE. The CDR3 DNA is TGTGCCAGCAGCTTGGTACAGGCTTTGCGGAACACTGAAGCTTTCTTT. Amino acid sequence: CASSLVQALRNTEAFF.

This clone was recorded only once. The chain employs TRBV7-2 and TRBJ2-7, with 16 positions matching TRBD2. The V and J ends lost 5 bases and 7 bases, in that order; junction bases with no gene match: 8. Germline assignment: CDR1 SGHTA and CDR2 FQGNSA. This CDR3 is 16 amino acids long. CDR3 DNA sequence: TGTGCCAGCAGCCCGGCGGGACTAGCGGGAGGGGGTGAGCAGTACTTC. Protein sequence: CASSPAGLAGGGEQYF.

The chain joins TRBV12-3 or TRBV12-4 to TRBJ1-2; D call uncertain. CDR3 size: 11 residues. The V gene lost 6 bases and the J gene lost 7 bases, with 9 bases spanning the gap. CDR3 in DNA: TGTGCCAGCAGAACATTCGGTGGCTACACCTTC. This sequence encodes CASRTFGGYTF.

V and J are TRBV5-4 and TRBJ2-7; TRBD1 matches 9 bases. Germline V gives CDR1 SGHNT, CDR2 YYREEE (reference sequence). This CDR3 is 14 amino acids long. The junction had 5 bases not matched to a gene; V was cut back by 3 bases and J by 4 bases. Written as DNA, the CDR3 is TGTGCCAGCAGCTCAAGACAGGGGGGATACGAGCAGTACTTC. Its translation is CASSSRQGGYEQYF.

V is TRBV7-8 and J is TRBJ2-5; TRBD1 matches 7 bases. Trimming removed 2 bases from V and 4 bases from J; junction bases left unmatched: 10. Germline lookup yields CDR1 SGHVS and CDR2 FQNEAQ. CDR3 length: 16 amino acids. The CDR3 sequence is CASSLRNRGSGETQYF. Written as DNA, the CDR3 is TGTGCCAGCAGCTTACGTAACAGGGGTTCGGGAGAGACCCAGTACTTC.

This clone has more than one count but fewer than ten. The chain employs TRBV7-8 and TRBJ2-7; no clear D. Germline loops: CDR1 SGHVS, CDR2 FQNEAQ. V lost 5 bases, J lost 3 bases, and 11 bases lay in between. The CDR3 spans 13 residues. The CDR3: CASSQDTLYEQYF. DNA of the CDR3: TGTGCCAGCAGCCAAGACACCCTCTACGAGCAGTACTTC. Full variable domain (missing parts from reference TRBV7-8 and TRBJ2-7): GAGVSQSPRYKVAKRGQDVALRCDPISGHVSLFWYQQALGQGPEFLTYFQNEAQLDKSGLPSDRFFAERPEGSVSTLKIQRTQQEDSAVYLCASSQDTLYEQYFGPGTRLTVT.

This sequence joins TRBV28 and TRBJ2-1; TRBD1 agrees at 10 bases. The CDR3 runs to 15 residues. Germline CDR1 is MDHEN and CDR2 is SYDVKM. V was clipped by 6 bases and J by 7 bases; unmatched bases: 9. CDR3 sequence: CASSYPGQGMNEQFF. For the CDR3, the DNA is TGTGCCAGCAGCTATCCGGGACAGGGGATGAATGAGCAGTTCTTC.

The genes are TRBV6-5 and TRBJ2-7; D uncertain. The V gene's germline CDR1 is MNHEY and CDR2 SVGAGI. The CDR3 has 16 amino acids. The V and J ends lost 0 bases and 0 bases respectively, with 12 bases between them. CDR3 sequence reads: CASSYSVIHPSYEQYF. CDR3 nucleotide sequence: TGTGCCAGCAGTTACTCGGTCATCCACCCCTCCTACGAGCAGTACTTC.

The chain recombines TRBV24-1 with TRBJ2-7, with D unclear. The germline V gene encodes CDR1 KGHDR and CDR2 SFDVKD. V dropped 2 bases and J dropped 7 bases, with 5 bases sitting between them. This CDR3 has 11 amino acids. The CDR3 region has the DNA TGTGCCACCAGTGATTCCGGGGAGCAGTACTTC. It specifies CATSDSGEQYF.